This T cell receptor (beta chain) was captured in a study of Tregs in tolerant kidney transplant recipients. Study-wide results and limits: Antigen-driven expansion was suggested because donor-specific Tregs expanded more than all Tregs in tolerant patients.

Notes on this clone: Its antigen is as yet unknown.

The protocol was immunoSEQ multiplex PCR, while the TCRdb copy is restricted to in-frame clones and leaves out a portion. The sample includes about 110,000 clones, 90% of them seen just once. Trimming removed 4 bases from V and 3 bases from J; junction bases left unmatched: 5. CDR3 length: 15 residues. Germline-derived CDR1 and CDR2 are MGHDK and SYGVNS. The receptor comes from a human donor who received a combined kidney and bone marrow transplant. Sequencing used CD4+ T cells from blood, obtained before the transplant. The rearrangement joins TRBV25-1 to TRBJ2-7, with 11 nucleotides matching TRBD2. The CDR3 nucleotides read TGTGCCAGCAGTGTAGCGGGGGGGGGATACTACGAGCAGTACTTC. This codes for CASSVAGGGYYEQYF.